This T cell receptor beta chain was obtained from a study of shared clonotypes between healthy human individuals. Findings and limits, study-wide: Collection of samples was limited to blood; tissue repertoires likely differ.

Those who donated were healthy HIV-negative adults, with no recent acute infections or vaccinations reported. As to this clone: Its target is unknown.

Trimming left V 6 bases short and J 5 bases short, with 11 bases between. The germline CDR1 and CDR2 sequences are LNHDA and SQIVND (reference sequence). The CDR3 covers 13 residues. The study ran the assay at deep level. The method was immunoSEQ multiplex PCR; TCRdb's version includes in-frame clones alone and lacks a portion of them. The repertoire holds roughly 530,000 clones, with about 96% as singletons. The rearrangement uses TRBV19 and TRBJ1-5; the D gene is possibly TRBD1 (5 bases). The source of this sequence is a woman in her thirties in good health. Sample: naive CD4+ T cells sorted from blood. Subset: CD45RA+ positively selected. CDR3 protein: CASSRDGDQPQHF. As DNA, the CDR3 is TGTGCCAGTAGCCGGGACGGAGATCAGCCCCAGCATTTT.